A selection of T cell receptor beta chains follows, all from one sample in a study of blood T cell repertoires in COVID-19. The repertoire was sequenced with immunoSEQ multiplex PCR; TCRdb's copy has only in-frame clones and lacks some. In the table there are some 150,000 clones, around 82% of which are singletons. The sequencing sample was made of peripheral blood. These receptors were obtained from a man aged 55 to 69 with active or convalescent COVID-19. Each CDR3 is given without its conserved first and last residue.

>TRBV9
ASQANPGTGGGGYT
>TRBV7-3
ASSLKGLPGELF
>TRBV15
ATSRELASGNTIY
>TRBV9
ASSDYRGRTYGYT
>TRBV19
ASSIGGTSGYEQY
>TRBV6-5
ASTQTASNTIY
>TRBV6-1
ASSEASFPFYEQY
>TRBV7-9
ASSSDRGGYT
>TRBV5-6
ASSSHMGQGSSPLH
>TRBV24-1
ATSDRGGNEQF
>TRBV9
ASSPGLAGIEQY
>TRBV29-1
SVELVTGQGFDEQY
>TRBV28
ASNDHGTSGYEQY
>TRBV28
ASINRVGQPQH
>TRBV7-2
ASSFLAEGLRVSYEQY